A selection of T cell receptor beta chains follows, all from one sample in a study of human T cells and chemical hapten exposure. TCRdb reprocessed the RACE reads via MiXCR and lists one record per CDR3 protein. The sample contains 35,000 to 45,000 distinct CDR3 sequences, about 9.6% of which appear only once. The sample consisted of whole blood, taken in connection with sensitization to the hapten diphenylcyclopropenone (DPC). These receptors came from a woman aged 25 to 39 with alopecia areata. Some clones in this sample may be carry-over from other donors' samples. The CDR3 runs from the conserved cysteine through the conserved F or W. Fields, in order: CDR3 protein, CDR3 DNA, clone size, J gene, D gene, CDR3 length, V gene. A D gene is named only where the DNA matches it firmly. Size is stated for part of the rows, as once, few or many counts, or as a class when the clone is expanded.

CDR3aa: CASNPDPENTEAFF
CDR3nt: TGTGCCAGCAACCCGGACCCGGAGAACACTGAAGCTTTCTTT
abundance: NA
j_gene: TRBJ1-1
d_gene: NA
len: 14
v_gene: TRBV28

CDR3aa: CASSLGSEQYF
CDR3nt: TGTGCCAGCAGCTTAGGTTCCGAGCAGTACTTC
abundance: NA
j_gene: TRBJ2-7
d_gene: NA
len: 11
v_gene: TRBV27

CDR3aa: CASSFGTSSYEQYF
CDR3nt: TGTGCCAGCAGTTTCGGGACATCCTCCTACGAGCAGTACTTC
abundance: many
j_gene: TRBJ2-7
d_gene: NA
len: 14
v_gene: TRBV28

CDR3aa: CASSQDPAVGHNEQFF
CDR3nt: TGTGCCAGCAGCCAAGATCCGGCGGTGGGACACAATGAGCAGTTCTTC
abundance: many
j_gene: TRBJ2-1
d_gene: NA
len: 16
v_gene: TRBV4-2

CDR3aa: CASSLIAGANTGELFF
CDR3nt: TGTGCCAGCAGCTTAATAGCGGGGGCGAACACCGGGGAGCTGTTTTTT
abundance: few
j_gene: TRBJ2-2
d_gene: TRBD2
len: 16
v_gene: TRBV7-2

CDR3aa: CSARDIGVSTDTQYF
CDR3nt: TGCAGTGCTAGAGATATCGGGGTGAGCACAGATACGCAGTATTTT
abundance: many
j_gene: TRBJ2-3
d_gene: NA
len: 15
v_gene: TRBV20-1

CDR3aa: CASTLPWGLEPQHF
CDR3nt: TGTGCCAGCACCTTACCATGGGGTTTGGAGCCCCAGCATTTT
abundance: many
j_gene: TRBJ1-5
d_gene: NA
len: 14
v_gene: TRBV21-1

CDR3aa: CSVVTAANYGYTF
CDR3nt: TGCAGCGTTGTGACAGCAGCTAACTATGGCTACACCTTC
abundance: NA
j_gene: TRBJ1-2
d_gene: NA
len: 13
v_gene: TRBV29-1

CDR3aa: CASSLSLGRDEQFF
CDR3nt: TGTGCCAGCAGTTTAAGTTTGGGGCGGGATGAGCAGTTCTTC
abundance: many
j_gene: TRBJ2-1
d_gene: NA
len: 14
v_gene: TRBV28

CDR3aa: CASSPGGGRQEQYF
CDR3nt: TGTGCCAGCTCACCAGGAGGGGGGCGTCAGGAGCAGTACTTC
abundance: NA
j_gene: TRBJ2-7
d_gene: NA
len: 14
v_gene: TRBV18

CDR3aa: CASSQGPGWNEQYF
CDR3nt: TGTGCCAGCAGTCAGGGACCGGGCTGGAACGAGCAGTACTTC
abundance: NA
j_gene: TRBJ2-7
d_gene: NA
len: 14
v_gene: TRBV27

CDR3aa: CASSVAGGRTDTQYF
CDR3nt: TGTGCCAGCAGTGTAGCGGGGGGACGCACAGATACGCAGTATTTT
abundance: many
j_gene: TRBJ2-3
d_gene: TRBD2
len: 15
v_gene: TRBV12-3/TRBV12-4

CDR3aa: CSARLGAGSEQFF
CDR3nt: TGCAGTGCTAGACTAGGGGCAGGTAGTGAGCAGTTCTTC
abundance: NA
j_gene: TRBJ2-1
d_gene: NA
len: 13
v_gene: TRBV20-1

CDR3aa: CASRAQGAANEKLFF
CDR3nt: TGTGCCAGCAGAGCCCAGGGGGCTGCTAATGAAAAACTGTTTTTT
abundance: many
j_gene: TRBJ1-4
d_gene: TRBD1
len: 15
v_gene: TRBV2

CDR3aa: CASSYSLAGHQETQYF
CDR3nt: TGTGCCAGCAGTTACTCGCTAGCGGGGCACCAAGAGACCCAGTACTTC
abundance: NA
j_gene: TRBJ2-5
d_gene: TRBD2
len: 16
v_gene: TRBV6-6

CDR3aa: CASSPSPRQYNSPLHF
CDR3nt: TGTGCCAGCAGTCCGTCCCCCAGGCAGTATAATTCACCCCTCCACTTT
abundance: few
j_gene: TRBJ1-6
d_gene: NA
len: 16
v_gene: TRBV28

CDR3aa: CASSADTGTGREQYF
CDR3nt: TGTGCCAGCAGCGCCGACACCGGGACCGGCAGGGAGCAGTACTTC
abundance: NA
j_gene: TRBJ2-7
d_gene: NA
len: 15
v_gene: TRBV5-5

CDR3aa: CSASLAGGVYNEQFF
CDR3nt: TGCAGTGCTAGTTTAGCGGGGGGGGTCTACAATGAGCAGTTCTTC
abundance: NA
j_gene: TRBJ2-1
d_gene: TRBD2
len: 15
v_gene: TRBV20-1

CDR3aa: CASSPGAEAFF
CDR3nt: TGTGCCAGCAGCCCGGGGGCTGAAGCTTTCTTT
abundance: NA
j_gene: TRBJ1-1
d_gene: NA
len: 11
v_gene: TRBV11-2

CDR3aa: CASSKNGRSYTGELFF
CDR3nt: TGTGCCAGCAGCAAGAACGGAAGGTCGTACACCGGGGAGCTGTTTTTT
abundance: NA
j_gene: TRBJ2-2
d_gene: NA
len: 16
v_gene: TRBV7-9

CDR3aa: CASSRIGTGNYEQYF
CDR3nt: TGTGCCAGCAGCCGGATCGGGACAGGTAATTACGAGCAGTACTTC
abundance: many
j_gene: TRBJ2-7
d_gene: TRBD1
len: 15
v_gene: TRBV6-2/TRBV6-3

CDR3aa: CSGWIGTGDPTQYF
CDR3nt: TGCAGTGGCTGGATCGGGACAGGGGACCCCACGCAGTATTTT
abundance: NA
j_gene: TRBJ2-3
d_gene: TRBD1
len: 14
v_gene: TRBV20-1

CDR3aa: CASSLGLAGDTQYF
CDR3nt: TGTGCCAGCAGCCTGGGACTAGCTGGAGATACGCAGTATTTT
abundance: few
j_gene: TRBJ2-3
d_gene: TRBD2
len: 14
v_gene: TRBV11-1

CDR3aa: CANTPGQGSNQPQHF
CDR3nt: TGTGCCAACACCCCGGGACAGGGAAGCAATCAGCCCCAGCATTTT
abundance: many
j_gene: TRBJ1-5
d_gene: TRBD1
len: 15
v_gene: TRBV12-3/TRBV12-4

CDR3aa: CASSLVGRGTGPYEQYF
CDR3nt: TGTGCCAGCAGCTTAGTCGGGCGGGGGACGGGACCCTACGAGCAGTACTTC
abundance: few
j_gene: TRBJ2-7
d_gene: TRBD2
len: 17
v_gene: TRBV7-9

CDR3aa: CASMVPGGTDTQYF
CDR3nt: TGTGCCAGCATGGTACCGGGAGGCACAGATACGCAGTATTTT
abundance: few
j_gene: TRBJ2-3
d_gene: NA
len: 14
v_gene: TRBV6-2/TRBV6-3

CDR3aa: CASSYSDSLDNSPLHF
CDR3nt: TGTGCCAGCAGTTACTCGGACTCATTGGATAATTCACCCCTCCACTTT
abundance: NA
j_gene: TRBJ1-6
d_gene: NA
len: 16
v_gene: TRBV6-5

CDR3aa: CARGGLGNTEAFF
CDR3nt: TGTGCCAGGGGGGGGCTAGGAAACACTGAAGCTTTCTTT
abundance: many
j_gene: TRBJ1-1
d_gene: NA
len: 13
v_gene: TRBV2

CDR3aa: CASSPGGTGGNSPLHF
CDR3nt: TGTGCCAGCAGTCCCGGTGGGACAGGAGGAAATTCACCCCTCCACTTT
abundance: few
j_gene: TRBJ1-6
d_gene: TRBD1
len: 16
v_gene: TRBV6-2/TRBV6-3

CDR3aa: CASSLDRTSTDTQYF
CDR3nt: TGTGCCAGCAGCTTGGACAGAACGAGCACAGATACGCAGTATTTT
abundance: NA
j_gene: TRBJ2-3
d_gene: NA
len: 15
v_gene: TRBV7-2

CDR3aa: CASSLDRIGLSNTGELFF
CDR3nt: TGCGCCAGCAGCTTGGATAGGATAGGACTGTCGAACACCGGGGAGCTGTTTTTT
abundance: NA
j_gene: TRBJ2-2
d_gene: NA
len: 18
v_gene: TRBV5-1

CDR3aa: CAWTQGRDTQYF
CDR3nt: TGTGCCTGGACCCAGGGTCGAGATACGCAGTATTTT
abundance: few
j_gene: TRBJ2-3
d_gene: NA
len: 12
v_gene: TRBV30

CDR3aa: CASSLAGSSGKETQYF
CDR3nt: TGTGCCAGCAGCCTCGCGGGCTCATCGGGAAAAGAGACCCAGTACTTC
abundance: few
j_gene: TRBJ2-5
d_gene: NA
len: 16
v_gene: TRBV7-9

CDR3aa: CASRQTGGISPLHF
CDR3nt: TGTGCCAGCAGACAGACAGGGGGGATTTCACCCCTCCACTTT
abundance: few
j_gene: TRBJ1-6
d_gene: TRBD1
len: 14
v_gene: TRBV6-5

CDR3aa: CASSNRDTLVF
CDR3nt: TGTGCCAGCAGCAACCGGGACACCCTGGTCTTC
abundance: many
j_gene: TRBJ2-5
d_gene: NA
len: 11
v_gene: TRBV27

CDR3aa: CASSFGQGNYEQYF
CDR3nt: TGTGCCAGCAGCTTCGGACAGGGGAACTACGAGCAGTACTTC
abundance: many
j_gene: TRBJ2-7
d_gene: TRBD1
len: 14
v_gene: TRBV7-2

CDR3aa: CASRSTGSTDTQYF
CDR3nt: TGTGCCAGCAGATCAACAGGGTCTACAGATACGCAGTATTTT
abundance: few
j_gene: TRBJ2-3
d_gene: NA
len: 14
v_gene: TRBV6-2/TRBV6-3

CDR3aa: CASSSRTGDQPQHF
CDR3nt: TGTGCCAGCAGCTCCCGGACAGGGGATCAGCCCCAGCATTTT
abundance: NA
j_gene: TRBJ1-5
d_gene: TRBD1
len: 14
v_gene: TRBV7-2

CDR3aa: CASSLTGEQGATPLEQYF
CDR3nt: TGTGCCAGCAGCCTGACTGGGGAGCAGGGGGCGACTCCTCTCGAGCAGTACTTC
abundance: many
j_gene: TRBJ2-7
d_gene: NA
len: 18
v_gene: TRBV21-1